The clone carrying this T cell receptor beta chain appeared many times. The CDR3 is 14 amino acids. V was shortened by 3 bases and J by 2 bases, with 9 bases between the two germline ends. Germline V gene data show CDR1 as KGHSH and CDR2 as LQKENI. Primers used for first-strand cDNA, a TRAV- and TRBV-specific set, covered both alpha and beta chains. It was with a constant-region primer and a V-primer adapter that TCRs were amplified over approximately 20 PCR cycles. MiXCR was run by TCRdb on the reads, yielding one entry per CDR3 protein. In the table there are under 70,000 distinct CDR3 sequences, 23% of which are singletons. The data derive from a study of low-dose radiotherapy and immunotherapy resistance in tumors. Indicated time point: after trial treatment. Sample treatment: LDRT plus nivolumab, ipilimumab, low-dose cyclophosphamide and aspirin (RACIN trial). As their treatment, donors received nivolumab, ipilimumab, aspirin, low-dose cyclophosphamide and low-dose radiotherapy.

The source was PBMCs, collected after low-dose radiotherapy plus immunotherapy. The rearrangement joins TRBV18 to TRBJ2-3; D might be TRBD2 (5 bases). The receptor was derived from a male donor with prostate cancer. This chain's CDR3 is CASSPRGHTDTQYF. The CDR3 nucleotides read TGTGCCAGCTCACCGCGCGGGCACACAGATACGCAGTATTTT. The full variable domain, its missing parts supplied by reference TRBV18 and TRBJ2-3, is NAGVMQNPRHLVRRRGQEARLRCSPMKGHSHVYWYRQLPEEGLKFMVYLQKENIIDESGMPKERFSAEFPKEGPSILRIQQVVRGDSAAYFCASSPRGHTDTQYFGPGTRLTVL.